This T cell receptor (beta chain) was captured by sequencing in a study of OX40 agonist ivuxolimab in advanced cancers. Study background: The mean age was 60 years, ranging from about 20 to 85, with 65% to 85% of participants male. Anti-PD-1, anti-PD-L1 or anti-CTLA-4 therapy given earlier was allowed, and approximately 43% had some.

Turning to this clone: Its target is unknown. This CDR3 is also generated by other DNA sequences in the sample.

This table comes from immunoSEQ multiplex PCR, and its TCRdb copy is limited to in-frame clones, with some not included. This repertoire shows tens of thousands of clones, 82% found once; its top ten account for about 1.5%. The CDR3 covers 13 residues. V was clipped by 6 bases and J by 1 base, with 9 bases between them. Per germline, CDR1 MNHNS and CDR2 SASEGT. Study outcomes and limitations: The study observed clonal expansion of CD4+ and CD8+ blood T cells by week 6 at 0.1 to 3.0 mg/kg. Undetermined was the antigen specificity of the expanded peripheral T cells.

Sample: CD4+ or CD8+ T cells sorted from blood, taken in a trial of the OX40 agonist ivuxolimab. The sequence came from an adult with an advanced solid tumor such as melanoma, head and neck, liver or kidney cancer. The V call is TRBV6-1, the J call TRBJ1-1; tentative D call: TRBD1 (6 bases). The chain's CDR3 is CASRRTENTEAFF. CDR3 nucleotide sequence: TGTGCCAGCAGACGGACAGAGAACACTGAAGCTTTCTTT.